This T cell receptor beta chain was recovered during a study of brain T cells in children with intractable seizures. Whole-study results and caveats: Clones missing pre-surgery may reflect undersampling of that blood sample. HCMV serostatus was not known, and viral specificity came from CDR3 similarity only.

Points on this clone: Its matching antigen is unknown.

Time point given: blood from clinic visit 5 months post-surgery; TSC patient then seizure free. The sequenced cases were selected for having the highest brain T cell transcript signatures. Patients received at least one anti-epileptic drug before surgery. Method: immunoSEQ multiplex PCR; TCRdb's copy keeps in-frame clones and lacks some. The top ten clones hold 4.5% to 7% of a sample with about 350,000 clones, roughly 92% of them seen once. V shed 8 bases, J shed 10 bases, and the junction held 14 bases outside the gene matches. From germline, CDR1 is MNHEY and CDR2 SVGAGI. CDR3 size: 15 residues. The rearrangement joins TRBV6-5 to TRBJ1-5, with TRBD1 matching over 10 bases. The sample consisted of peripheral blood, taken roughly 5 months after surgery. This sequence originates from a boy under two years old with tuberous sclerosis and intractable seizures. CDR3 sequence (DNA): TGTGCCAGCCATCCTCGAGGACAGGGGGAGGGACCCCAGCATTTT. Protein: CASHPRGQGEGPQHF.